The 32 T cell receptor beta chains given below trace back to one sample, sequenced in a study of identical twins. TCRdb reanalysed the 5' RACE reads using MiXCR and keeps one entry per CDR3 protein. This sample yields under 900,000 distinct CDR3 sequences, of which roughly 12% are seen a single time; around 1.5% belongs to the top ten. These data also formed part of another study, on yellow fever vaccine responses in identical twins.

The source material was PBMCs. Receptors were obtained from a woman between 18 and 30 years old in good health.

This clonotype was counted many times. The gene calls are TRBV9 and TRBJ1-1, with TRBD1 identical over 8 bases. In germline, CDR1 is SGDLS, CDR2 YYNGEE. This CDR3 contains 15 residues. Trimming took 3 bases from V and 1 from J; bases not matched to a gene: 5. The CDR3 sequence: CASSATGTGNTEAFF. The DNA for the CDR3 is TGTGCCAGCAGCGCCACCGGGACAGGGAACACTGAAGCTTTCTTT.

This clonotype was observed at least ten times. The CDR3 DNA reads as TGTGCCAGCAGTTACTCGGGACTGGATCCCTACGAGCAGTACTTC. Its protein is CASSYSGLDPYEQYF. The genes are TRBV6-5 and TRBJ2-7; a possible D gene is TRBD2 (6 bases). This CDR3 has 15 amino acids. Germline-derived CDR1 and CDR2 are MNHEY and SVGAGI. Trimming removed 0 bases from V and 2 bases from J, with 11 bases in between.

Only a few counts were recorded for this clonotype. The chain employs TRBV20-1 and TRBJ2-7; possibly TRBD2 for D (6 bases). The CDR3 extends over 13 amino acids. Germline CDR1 is DFQATT and CDR2 is SNEGSKA (reference sequence). With 0 bases removed from V and 5 bases from J, the gap between germline ends came to 11 bases. In DNA, the CDR3 is TGCAGTGCTAGAGACCCAGGGAGGAACGAGCAGTACTTC. This gives the protein CSARDPGRNEQYF.

This clonotype showed up many times. The V call is TRBV12-3 or TRBV12-4, the J call TRBJ1-5; no clear D gene. The CDR3 has 14 amino acids. V shed 6 bases and J shed 2 bases, with 11 bases lying between them. The CDR3 sequence is CASSPGRGNQPQHF. The CDR3 bases are TGTGCCAGCAGCCCCGGACGGGGCAATCAGCCCCAGCATTTT.

The V gene is TRBV29-1, the J gene TRBJ2-5, with TRBD2 matching over 9 bases. CDR3 length: 15 residues. Germline lookup yields CDR1 SQVTM and CDR2 ANQGSEA. The V and J ends lost 4 bases and 1 base, in that order; junction bases with no gene match: 7. Here the CDR3 DNA reads TGCAGCGTTGCTCTAGCGGGGAGCGGCCAAGAGACCCAGTACTTC. As protein: CSVALAGSGQETQYF.

This rearrangement joins TRBV3-1 to TRBJ2-1, with 12 bases matching TRBD2. Germline V gene lookup returns CDR1 LGHDT and CDR2 YNNKEL (reference sequence). Unmatched junction bases numbered 6, after V lost 3 bases and J lost 6 bases. The CDR3 loop spans 16 amino acids. CDR3 region: CASSHASGGALNEQFF. The CDR3 DNA follows: TGTGCCAGCAGCCATGCTAGCGGGGGGGCCCTCAATGAGCAGTTCTTC.

This clonotype came up many times. The rearrangement links TRBV6-5 to TRBJ2-7; D not resolved. This CDR3 contains 12 residues. Trimming took 11 bases from V and 3 from J, leaving 14 bases between them. Germline V gives CDR1 MNHEY, CDR2 SVGAGI. The chain's CDR3 is CAQQAFIYEQYF. The CDR3 DNA sequence: TGTGCCCAGCAGGCTTTCATCTACGAGCAGTACTTC.

The genes are TRBV6-5 and TRBJ2-5; 8 bases map to TRBD2. The CDR3 totals 15 residues. Germline V lookup: CDR1 MNHEY, CDR2 SVGAGI. V lost 0 bases and J lost 2; bases outside the gene matches: 2. The CDR3 coding sequence is TGTGCCAGCAGTTACTCCCGGGGGGGACAAGAGACCCAGTACTTC. This codes for CASSYSRGGQETQYF.

This clonotype has just a few counts. The chain is built from TRBV20-1 and TRBJ2-3; 10 bases are a match to TRBD2. CDR1 is DFQATT, CDR2 SNEGSKA, per germline (reference sequence). J gave up 3 bases and V 5 bases, and 5 bases lay outside the gene matches. The CDR3 spans 14 residues. The CDR3 loop reads CSAAAGGLTDTQYF. The CDR3 region has the DNA TGCAGTGCTGCAGCGGGGGGGTTGACAGATACGCAGTATTTT.

This clonotype appeared a few times. One end of the junction fails to match germline, which may point to a read error. This chain links TRBV4-1 with TRBJ1-1, with D uncertain. The CDR3 is 15 amino acids. Germline V lookup: CDR1 MGHRA, CDR2 YSYEKL. CDR3 in DNA: TGCGCCAGTAGCCGGGCGGAAACCACCTACACTGAAGCTTTCTTT. It yields the protein CASSRAETTYTEAFF.

This clonotype has just a few counts. The chain has TRBV24-1 and TRBJ2-3; the D is unclear. CDR3 size: 14 residues. The germline V gene has CDR1 KGHDR and CDR2 SFDVKD. V lost 4 bases and J 0 bases, leaving 7 bases between the germline ends. The CDR3 spells CATSDPDSTDTQYF. The CDR3 DNA reads as TGTGCCACCAGTGACCCGGACAGCACAGATACGCAGTATTTT.

There are many counts of this clonotype. An end of the junction does not agree with germline; a read error may underlie this. This rearrangement joins TRBV5-1 to TRBJ2-3; D may be TRBD2 (6 bases). CDR3 size: 14 residues. CDR1 and CDR2 (germline): SGHRS, YFSETQ. CDR3 loop: CASSPRTITDTQYF. Here the CDR3 DNA reads TGTGCCAGCAGCCCCCGGACTATCACAGATACGCAGTATTTT.

The rearrangement links TRBV12-3 or TRBV12-4 to TRBJ2-1, with TRBD1 identical over 9 bases. Unmatched junction bases numbered 11, after V lost 5 bases and J lost 6 bases. The CDR3 runs to 16 residues. CDR3 sequence (DNA): TGTGCCAGCAGTCGCCGGGGACAGGGAATAGGCAATGAGCAGTTCTTC. Translation gives CASSRRGQGIGNEQFF.

The genes are TRBV2 and TRBJ2-6; D remains unclear. Trimming took 3 bases from V and 0 from J, leaving 9 bases between them. The CDR3 covers 16 residues. CDR1 and CDR2 from the germline V gene are SNHLY and FYNNEI. CDR3 sequence reads: CASSEPLTSGANVLTF. CDR3 nucleotide sequence: TGTGCCAGCAGTGAGCCCTTAACCTCTGGGGCCAACGTCCTGACTTTC. The full variable domain, completed using reference TRBV2 and TRBJ2-6, is EPEVTQTPSHQVTQMGQEVILRCVPISNHLYFYWYRQILGQKVEFLVSFYNNEISEKSEIFDDQFSVERPDGSNFTLKIRSTKLEDSAMYFCASSEPLTSGANVLTFGAGSRLTVL.

This chain joins TRBV18 and TRBJ2-3, with TRBD2 identical over 11 bases. CDR1 KGHSH and CDR2 LQKENI come from the germline V gene. V was pared by 3 bases and J by 1 base, with 3 bases of the junction left unmatched. This CDR3 has 16 residues. The CDR3 sequence: CASSPAGLAGTDTQYF. Written as DNA, the CDR3 is TGTGCCAGCTCACCGGCGGGACTAGCGGGCACAGATACGCAGTATTTT.

This clonotype was seen only a few times. In DNA, the CDR3 is TGCAGCGTTGATGCGACAAACACTGAAGCTTTCTTT. The encoded protein is CSVDATNTEAFF. J is TRBJ1-1 and V is TRBV29-1; D is ambiguous. Trimming stripped 3 bases from V and 2 bases from J, with 7 bases between. The CDR3 runs 12 residues. Germline V gene data show CDR1 as SQVTM and CDR2 as ANQGSEA.

This clonotype has just a few counts. The chain combines TRBV7-9 with TRBJ1-2; weak D call: TRBD1 (5 bases). Trimming took off 2 bases at V and 8 bases at J, with 18 bases between the two ends. The CDR3 consists of 15 residues. Germline V lookup: CDR1 SEHNR, CDR2 FQNEAQ (reference sequence). The CDR3 loop is CASSLPPDNLGGYTF. Here the CDR3 DNA reads TGTGCCAGCAGCTTACCACCGGACAACCTGGGAGGCTACACCTTC.

V gene TRBV28 combines with J gene TRBJ2-5; no reliable D call. Germline assignment: CDR1 MDHEN and CDR2 SYDVKM. The CDR3 is 14 amino acids. V was pared by 1 base and J by 1 base, with 7 bases between. CDR3 nucleotides: TGTGCCAGCAGTTTATTTGGCCTCCAAGAGACCCAGTACTTC. This gives the protein CASSLFGLQETQYF.

This clonotype was counted many times. The junction and the germline gene differ at one end; a read error may be behind it. The chain joins TRBV5-1 to TRBJ2-1, with TRBD1 identical over 10 bases. Looked up from germline, CDR1 is SGHRS and CDR2 is YFSETQ. CDR3 length: 14 amino acids. CDR3 sequence: CASSPGQGYNEQFF. CDR3 DNA: TGTGCCAGCAGCCCGGGACAGGGGTACAATGAGCAGTTCTTC.

V and J are TRBV2 and TRBJ2-1, with no clear D. Germline V gene sequence: CDR1 SNHLY, CDR2 FYNNEI. This CDR3 has 19 amino acids. V was pared by 8 bases and J by 8 bases, with 34 bases between. The CDR3: CASGFDAESFQSAFDEQFF. The CDR3 DNA is TGTGCCAGCGGATTTGACGCGGAGAGTTTTCAATCGGCTTTCGATGAGCAGTTCTTC.

This clonotype has ten or more counts. V is TRBV2 and J is TRBJ2-1; TRBD2 agrees at 8 bases. In germline, CDR1 is SNHLY, CDR2 FYNNEI. The CDR3 contains 14 residues. V was pared by 4 bases and J by 6 bases, with 5 bases of the junction left unmatched. The CDR3 nucleotides read TGTGCCAGCAGTGTTGAAGCGGGAGTCAATGAGCAGTTCTTC. It specifies CASSVEAGVNEQFF.

This clonotype was observed a handful of times. This chain links TRBV6-1 with TRBJ1-4, with TRBD1 as a possible D gene (5 bases). Germline CDR1 is MNHNS and CDR2 is SASEGT. The CDR3 extends over 14 amino acids. The ends were cut back, 5 bases at V and 8 bases at J, with 15 bases in the middle. The CDR3 DNA reads as TGTGCCAGCAGTCCTCGCGACAGCGGGGAAAAACTGTTTTTT. Protein product: CASSPRDSGEKLFF.

This clonotype was detected a few times. The rearrangement uses TRBV10-3 and TRBJ2-3; D not resolved. The CDR3 contains 14 residues. Germline V gene data show CDR1 as ENHRY and CDR2 as SYGVKD. Between the trimmed V and J ends, which lost 2 bases and 6 bases, there was a span of 12 bases. CDR3 amino acids: CAISERLVPDTQYF. DNA for the CDR3: TGTGCCATCAGTGAGCGTCTAGTTCCCGATACGCAGTATTTT.

The V call is TRBV7-2, the J call TRBJ2-3; the match to TRBD2 covers 7 bases. Germline lookup yields CDR1 SGHTA and CDR2 FQGNSA. J lost 7 bases, V lost 1 base, and 5 bases had no gene match. This CDR3 has 14 amino acids. In DNA, the CDR3 is TGTGCCAGCAGCTTAGACCCGGGACTAAATACGCAGTATTTT. It yields the protein CASSLDPGLNTQYF.

Many counts were recorded for this clonotype. The chain is built from TRBV7-8 and TRBJ2-5; D may be TRBD1 or TRBD2 (5 bases each). This CDR3 has 12 residues. The germline gives CDR1 SGHVS, CDR2 FQNEAQ. Trimming pared 4 bases from V and 4 bases from J, leaving 7 bases between. CDR3 region: CASSSGRETQYF. Here the CDR3 DNA reads TGTGCCAGCAGCTCGGGGCGAGAGACCCAGTACTTC.

This clonotype was counted only a few times. The chain is built from TRBV28 and TRBJ2-5; D is uncertain. This CDR3 has 15 residues. CDR1 MDHEN and CDR2 SYDVKM come from the germline V gene. V lost 2 bases and J 0 bases, leaving 10 bases between the germline ends. Written as DNA, the CDR3 is TGTGCCAGCAGTTTACCCCCACAGAACCAAGAGACCCAGTACTTC. This encodes CASSLPPQNQETQYF.

V gene TRBV7-9 combines with J gene TRBJ2-5, with TRBD2 matching over 9 bases. The germline CDR1 and CDR2 sequences are SEHNR and FQNEAQ (reference sequence). CDR3 size: 16 residues. Trimming took 3 bases from V and 5 from J; bases not matched to a gene: 10. In DNA, the CDR3 is TGTGCCAGCAGCTTCATCGTAGCGGGAGCCGGGGAGACCCAGTACTTC. Its protein product is CASSFIVAGAGETQYF.

The V call is TRBV4-1, the J call TRBJ2-4; TRBD2 is a possible D gene (5 bases). Germline CDR1 reads MGHRA; CDR2 reads YSYEKL. The V and J ends lost 3 bases and 2 bases respectively, with 8 bases between them. This CDR3 contains 14 residues. CDR3 nucleotides: TGCGCCAGCAGCCAGACGGGATCCAAAAACATTCAGTACTTC. Translating gives CASSQTGSKNIQYF.

This clonotype was seen many times. The chain's CDR3 is CASRSLNEQFF. The CDR3 DNA reads TGTGCCAGCAGAAGCTTGAATGAGCAGTTCTTC. The V call is TRBV2, the J call TRBJ2-1; D uncertain. V was pared by 6 bases and J by 7 bases, with 7 bases between. The germline CDR1 and CDR2 sequences are SNHLY and FYNNEI. This CDR3 region has 11 residues.

This clonotype was recorded at least ten times. One junction end does not reproduce the germline sequence, and a read error may be involved. The V call is TRBV5-1, the J call TRBJ1-5; no clear D. The CDR3 totals 15 residues. Germline lookup yields CDR1 SGHRS and CDR2 YFSETQ. The CDR3 nucleotides read TGTGCCAGCAGCTTAGACGGCTATAGCAATCAGCCCCAGCATTTT. It translates to CASSLDGYSNQPQHF.

V gene TRBV9 combines with J gene TRBJ2-7, with 11 bases identical to TRBD2. The germline V gene has CDR1 SGDLS and CDR2 YYNGEE. V lost 5 bases to trimming and J lost 6 bases; unmatched junction nucleotides: 16. There are 17 residues in the CDR3. CDR3 in amino acids: CASSRGLAGSPSSEQYF. The DNA of the CDR3 is TGTGCCAGCAGTCGAGGACTAGCGGGTTCCCCCTCTTCCGAGCAGTACTTC.

CDR3 sequence (DNA): TGTGCCAGCAGCTTCTGGGGGGCAGGAGAGACCCAGTACTTC. This codes for CASSFWGAGETQYF. V usage is TRBV11-3 and J usage is TRBJ2-5; D is tentatively TRBD1 or TRBD2 (6 bases each). The CDR3 is 14 amino acids. The V end lost 3 bases, the J end lost 4 bases, and 12 bases lay between the germline ends. The V gene's germline CDR1 is SGHNT and CDR2 YENEEA.